Shown below are 6 T cell receptor beta chains from a single sample sequenced in a study of cytomegalovirus exposure and HLA in healthy donors (dated by TCRdb to between 2016 and 2019). Libraries were built with the immunoSEQ multiplex PCR assay. A mixture of 60 forward primers for TCR Vbeta segments and 13 reverse primers for TCR Jbeta segments was used in the multiplex PCR. Entries here come from immuneACCESS through TCRdb and include only in-frame sequences with V and J called. Some clones fail to appear in such tables; in the studies checked, an unresolved V gene covers under half of the shortfall, and the cause of the remainder is unknown. The table held for this sample gives around 35,000 clones. About 1.9% of the sample is taken by the ten largest. Input material: PBMCs. The receptors here all came from a woman in her forties in good health and CMV-seropositive.

V gene TRBV7-9 combines with J gene TRBJ2-1; 8 bases align to TRBD1. CDR1 is SEHNR and CDR2 is FQNEAQ in the germline V gene (reference sequence). V shed 5 bases, J shed 7 bases, and the junction held 7 bases outside the gene matches. This CDR3 is built from 14 residues. CDR3 sequence reads: CASSTGQGWNEQFF. Written as DNA, the CDR3 is TGTGCCAGCAGCACCGGACAGGGATGGAATGAGCAGTTCTTC.

The chain joins TRBV27 to TRBJ1-1; D is uncertain. The CDR3 has 14 amino acids. Germline CDR1 is MNHEY and CDR2 is SMNVEV (reference sequence). Trimming cost V 2 bases and J 3 bases, with 10 bases left between them. The CDR3 is CASSLMGPDTEAFF. CDR3 coding DNA: TGTGCCAGCAGTTTAATGGGCCCAGACACTGAAGCTTTCTTT.

In DNA form, the CDR3 reads TGTGCCAGCAGCTTAGTAGACATGAACACTGAAGCTTTCTTT. Translated, it gives CASSLVDMNTEAFF. The J gene is TRBJ1-1, the V gene TRBV7-9; D is unresolved. Germline CDR1 and CDR2: SEHNR and FQNEAQ (reference sequence). The CDR3 length is 14 residues. V lost 1 base to trimming and J lost 0 bases, with 6 bases between them.

J is TRBJ2-4 and V is TRBV11-2; 9 nucleotides agree with TRBD2. Germline V gene lookup returns CDR1 SGHAT and CDR2 FQNNGV. J was trimmed by 6 bases and V by 2 bases; bases with no gene match: 8. This CDR3 is 16 amino acids long. As DNA, the CDR3 is TGTGCCAGCAGCTTACTAGCGGGGCCTGTGGGAAACATTCAGTACTTC. Encoded protein: CASSLLAGPVGNIQYF.

The V and J genes are TRBV25-1 and TRBJ2-3; maybe TRBD2 (5 bases). CDR1 is MGHDK and CDR2 is SYGVNS in the germline V gene. The CDR3 totals 18 residues. V shed 0 bases and J shed 5 bases, with 21 bases lying between them. DNA of the CDR3: TGTGCCAGCAGTGAATATAGTCCGCAGAGGGCCAGAGGAGATACGCAGTATTTT. Its translation is CASSEYSPQRARGDTQYF.

J is TRBJ2-2 and V is TRBV19, with 9 positions matching TRBD1. CDR3 size: 15 residues. Germline CDR1 reads LNHDA; CDR2 reads SQIVND (reference sequence). The J segment lost 2 bases and the V segment lost 4 bases, leaving 2 bases of the junction unmatched. Here the CDR3 DNA reads TGTGCCAGTAGTAGGGGACAGGGTAACACCGGGGAGCTGTTTTTT. Its protein is CASSRGQGNTGELFF. Full variable domain (rest looked up from reference TRBV19 and TRBJ2-2): DGGITQSPKYLFRKEGQNVTLSCEQNLNHDAMYWYRQDPGQGLRLIYYSQIVNDFQKGDIAEGYSVSREKKESFPLTVTSAQKNPTAFYLCASSRGQGNTGELFFGEGSRLTVL.